This T cell receptor beta chain was obtained from a study of blood T cell repertoires in COVID-19. This clone showed up just once. Data came from immunoSEQ multiplex PCR; TCRdb stores just in-frame clones and leaves some out. The table lists about 280,000 clones, around 89% of them singletons. V was cut by 2 bases and J by 10 bases, with 15 bases left in between. CDR1 and CDR2 (germline): LGHNA, YNFKEQ. The CDR3 runs to 15 residues. This sequence originates from a woman between 18 and 29 years old with acute COVID-19. V usage is TRBV4-2 and J usage is TRBJ1-6, with a tentative D call TRBD1 (5 bases). The material sequenced was PBMCs or T cells enriched from blood (not recorded which). This chain's CDR3 is CASSQTQGGGSPLHF. The CDR3 nucleotides read TGTGCCAGCAGCCAAACTCAGGGAGGAGGCTCACCCCTCCACTTT.